This entry concerns a single TCR beta chain. Its antigen is as yet unknown. The PCR was carried out with 60 Vbeta primers and 13 Jbeta primers. The data were produced by immunoSEQ multiplex PCR, yet TCRdb's version contains in-frame clones alone and is incomplete. The data contain roughly 180,000 clones, around 75% of them singletons. The sample belongs to a study of cytomegalovirus exposure and HLA in healthy donors. Study-wide results and caveats: Most subjects' HLA-A and HLA-B alleles were reportedly predicted from TCR beta sequences. TCR beta V- and J-gene trimming was later associated with a missense DCLRE1C variant. The authors enumerated around 150 TCR beta chains as linked to cytomegalovirus. The classifier, whose performance was assessed in both the original and validation cohorts, reportedly diagnosed cytomegalovirus status with high specificity and sensitivity.

Trimming cost V 1 base and J 3 bases; bases outside gene matches: 2. The CDR3 consists of 14 residues. Germline assignment: CDR1 SGHAT and CDR2 FQNNGV. The sample consisted of PBMCs. This chain joins TRBV11-2 and TRBJ2-7, with 8 bases aligning to TRBD2. This receptor was obtained from a female donor in good health and CMV-seronegative. The CDR3 spells CASSLGAGVYEQYF. The CDR3 DNA reads as TGTGCCAGCAGCTTAGGAGCGGGGGTCTACGAGCAGTACTTC.